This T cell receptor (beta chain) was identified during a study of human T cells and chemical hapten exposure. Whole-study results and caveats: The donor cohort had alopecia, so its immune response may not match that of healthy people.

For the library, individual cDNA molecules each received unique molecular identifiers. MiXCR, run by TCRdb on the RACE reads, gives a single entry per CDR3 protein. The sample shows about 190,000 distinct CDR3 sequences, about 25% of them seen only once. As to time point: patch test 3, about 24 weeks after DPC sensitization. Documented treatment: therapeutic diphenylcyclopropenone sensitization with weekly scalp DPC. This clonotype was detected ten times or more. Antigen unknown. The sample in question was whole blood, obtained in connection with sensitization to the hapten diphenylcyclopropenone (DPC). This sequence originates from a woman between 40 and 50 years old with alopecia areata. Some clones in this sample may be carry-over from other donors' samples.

The CDR3 sequence: CSAKEGGNTGELFF. The CDR3 coding sequence is TGCAGTGCGAAGGAAGGCGGAAACACCGGGGAGCTGTTTTTT. The rearrangement uses TRBV20-1 and TRBJ2-2; D gene ambiguous. Germline-derived CDR1 and CDR2 are DFQATT and SNEGSKA (reference sequence). Trimming stripped 6 bases from V and 2 bases from J, with 13 bases between. This CDR3 comprises 14 residues.